This T cell receptor (beta chain) is drawn from a study of blood T cell repertoires in COVID-19. As for the study in general: Some COVID-19 samples were acute and others convalescent; all came from the United States, Italy and Spain. Sources were T cells, B-cell-depleted T cells, or PBMCs; the material itself was cDNA or gDNA.

Per the study methods: By means of reference gene primer amplification, nucleated cell counts were estimated. TCRdb keeps only in-frame clones here, not all; method: immunoSEQ multiplex PCR. V and J calls and clone size are those listed in that table; D and trimming were worked out from the DNA. The top ten clones hold less than 5% of a sample with 98,000 or so clones, approximately 83% of them seen once. The V gene's germline CDR1 is KGHSH and CDR2 LQKENI. The CDR3 is 14 residues long. Trimming shortened V by 4 bases and J by 8 bases, and 15 bases separated the two germline ends. Sequenced: peripheral blood. The TCR was taken from a woman aged 70-85 years with acute or convalescent COVID-19. The chain uses TRBV18 and TRBJ2-1; maybe TRBD2 (5 bases). CDR3 in DNA: TGTGCCAGCTCACAACCCGGGAACGTCCATGAGCAGTTCTTC. Protein sequence: CASSQPGNVHEQFF.